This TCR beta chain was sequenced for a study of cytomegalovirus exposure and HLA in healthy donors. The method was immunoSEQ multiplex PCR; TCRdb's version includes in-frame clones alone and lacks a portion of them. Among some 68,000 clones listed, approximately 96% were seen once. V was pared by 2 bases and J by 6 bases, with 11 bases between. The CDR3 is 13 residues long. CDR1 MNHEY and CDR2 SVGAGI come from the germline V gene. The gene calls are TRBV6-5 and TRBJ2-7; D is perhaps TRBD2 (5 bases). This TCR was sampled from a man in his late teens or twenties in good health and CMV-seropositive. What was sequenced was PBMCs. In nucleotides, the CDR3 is TGTGCCAGCAGTTACGTAGAGGGCCCCGAGCAGTACTTC. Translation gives CASSYVEGPEQYF.